This T cell receptor beta chain was captured by sequencing in a study of blood T cell repertoires in COVID-19. Study as a whole: Samples taken during acute and convalescent COVID-19 were collected in the United States, Italy and Spain. The cDNA or gDNA used as material had been derived from T cells, B-cell-depleted T cells, or PBMCs.

Under the authors' procedure: Nucleated cell counts were estimated from reference gene primer amplification. TCRdb keeps only in-frame clones here, not all; method: immunoSEQ multiplex PCR. V and J calls and clone size are as listed in that table; D and trimming were resolved from the DNA. The sample includes about 78,000 clones, approximately 86% of them seen just once. The CDR3 loop spans 16 amino acids. Germline V gene lookup returns CDR1 SGDLS and CDR2 YYNGEE. V gave up 0 bases and J gave up 4 bases; unmatched junction bases: 8. This receptor was identified in a man in his fifties or sixties with active or convalescent COVID-19. The V and J genes are TRBV9 and TRBJ2-5; 8 bases are shared with TRBD2. The sample taken for sequencing was peripheral blood. CDR3 in DNA: TGTGCCAGCAGCGTAGTTCCAGCGGGGGAAGGAGAGACCCAGTACTTC. Translated, it gives CASSVVPAGEGETQYF.